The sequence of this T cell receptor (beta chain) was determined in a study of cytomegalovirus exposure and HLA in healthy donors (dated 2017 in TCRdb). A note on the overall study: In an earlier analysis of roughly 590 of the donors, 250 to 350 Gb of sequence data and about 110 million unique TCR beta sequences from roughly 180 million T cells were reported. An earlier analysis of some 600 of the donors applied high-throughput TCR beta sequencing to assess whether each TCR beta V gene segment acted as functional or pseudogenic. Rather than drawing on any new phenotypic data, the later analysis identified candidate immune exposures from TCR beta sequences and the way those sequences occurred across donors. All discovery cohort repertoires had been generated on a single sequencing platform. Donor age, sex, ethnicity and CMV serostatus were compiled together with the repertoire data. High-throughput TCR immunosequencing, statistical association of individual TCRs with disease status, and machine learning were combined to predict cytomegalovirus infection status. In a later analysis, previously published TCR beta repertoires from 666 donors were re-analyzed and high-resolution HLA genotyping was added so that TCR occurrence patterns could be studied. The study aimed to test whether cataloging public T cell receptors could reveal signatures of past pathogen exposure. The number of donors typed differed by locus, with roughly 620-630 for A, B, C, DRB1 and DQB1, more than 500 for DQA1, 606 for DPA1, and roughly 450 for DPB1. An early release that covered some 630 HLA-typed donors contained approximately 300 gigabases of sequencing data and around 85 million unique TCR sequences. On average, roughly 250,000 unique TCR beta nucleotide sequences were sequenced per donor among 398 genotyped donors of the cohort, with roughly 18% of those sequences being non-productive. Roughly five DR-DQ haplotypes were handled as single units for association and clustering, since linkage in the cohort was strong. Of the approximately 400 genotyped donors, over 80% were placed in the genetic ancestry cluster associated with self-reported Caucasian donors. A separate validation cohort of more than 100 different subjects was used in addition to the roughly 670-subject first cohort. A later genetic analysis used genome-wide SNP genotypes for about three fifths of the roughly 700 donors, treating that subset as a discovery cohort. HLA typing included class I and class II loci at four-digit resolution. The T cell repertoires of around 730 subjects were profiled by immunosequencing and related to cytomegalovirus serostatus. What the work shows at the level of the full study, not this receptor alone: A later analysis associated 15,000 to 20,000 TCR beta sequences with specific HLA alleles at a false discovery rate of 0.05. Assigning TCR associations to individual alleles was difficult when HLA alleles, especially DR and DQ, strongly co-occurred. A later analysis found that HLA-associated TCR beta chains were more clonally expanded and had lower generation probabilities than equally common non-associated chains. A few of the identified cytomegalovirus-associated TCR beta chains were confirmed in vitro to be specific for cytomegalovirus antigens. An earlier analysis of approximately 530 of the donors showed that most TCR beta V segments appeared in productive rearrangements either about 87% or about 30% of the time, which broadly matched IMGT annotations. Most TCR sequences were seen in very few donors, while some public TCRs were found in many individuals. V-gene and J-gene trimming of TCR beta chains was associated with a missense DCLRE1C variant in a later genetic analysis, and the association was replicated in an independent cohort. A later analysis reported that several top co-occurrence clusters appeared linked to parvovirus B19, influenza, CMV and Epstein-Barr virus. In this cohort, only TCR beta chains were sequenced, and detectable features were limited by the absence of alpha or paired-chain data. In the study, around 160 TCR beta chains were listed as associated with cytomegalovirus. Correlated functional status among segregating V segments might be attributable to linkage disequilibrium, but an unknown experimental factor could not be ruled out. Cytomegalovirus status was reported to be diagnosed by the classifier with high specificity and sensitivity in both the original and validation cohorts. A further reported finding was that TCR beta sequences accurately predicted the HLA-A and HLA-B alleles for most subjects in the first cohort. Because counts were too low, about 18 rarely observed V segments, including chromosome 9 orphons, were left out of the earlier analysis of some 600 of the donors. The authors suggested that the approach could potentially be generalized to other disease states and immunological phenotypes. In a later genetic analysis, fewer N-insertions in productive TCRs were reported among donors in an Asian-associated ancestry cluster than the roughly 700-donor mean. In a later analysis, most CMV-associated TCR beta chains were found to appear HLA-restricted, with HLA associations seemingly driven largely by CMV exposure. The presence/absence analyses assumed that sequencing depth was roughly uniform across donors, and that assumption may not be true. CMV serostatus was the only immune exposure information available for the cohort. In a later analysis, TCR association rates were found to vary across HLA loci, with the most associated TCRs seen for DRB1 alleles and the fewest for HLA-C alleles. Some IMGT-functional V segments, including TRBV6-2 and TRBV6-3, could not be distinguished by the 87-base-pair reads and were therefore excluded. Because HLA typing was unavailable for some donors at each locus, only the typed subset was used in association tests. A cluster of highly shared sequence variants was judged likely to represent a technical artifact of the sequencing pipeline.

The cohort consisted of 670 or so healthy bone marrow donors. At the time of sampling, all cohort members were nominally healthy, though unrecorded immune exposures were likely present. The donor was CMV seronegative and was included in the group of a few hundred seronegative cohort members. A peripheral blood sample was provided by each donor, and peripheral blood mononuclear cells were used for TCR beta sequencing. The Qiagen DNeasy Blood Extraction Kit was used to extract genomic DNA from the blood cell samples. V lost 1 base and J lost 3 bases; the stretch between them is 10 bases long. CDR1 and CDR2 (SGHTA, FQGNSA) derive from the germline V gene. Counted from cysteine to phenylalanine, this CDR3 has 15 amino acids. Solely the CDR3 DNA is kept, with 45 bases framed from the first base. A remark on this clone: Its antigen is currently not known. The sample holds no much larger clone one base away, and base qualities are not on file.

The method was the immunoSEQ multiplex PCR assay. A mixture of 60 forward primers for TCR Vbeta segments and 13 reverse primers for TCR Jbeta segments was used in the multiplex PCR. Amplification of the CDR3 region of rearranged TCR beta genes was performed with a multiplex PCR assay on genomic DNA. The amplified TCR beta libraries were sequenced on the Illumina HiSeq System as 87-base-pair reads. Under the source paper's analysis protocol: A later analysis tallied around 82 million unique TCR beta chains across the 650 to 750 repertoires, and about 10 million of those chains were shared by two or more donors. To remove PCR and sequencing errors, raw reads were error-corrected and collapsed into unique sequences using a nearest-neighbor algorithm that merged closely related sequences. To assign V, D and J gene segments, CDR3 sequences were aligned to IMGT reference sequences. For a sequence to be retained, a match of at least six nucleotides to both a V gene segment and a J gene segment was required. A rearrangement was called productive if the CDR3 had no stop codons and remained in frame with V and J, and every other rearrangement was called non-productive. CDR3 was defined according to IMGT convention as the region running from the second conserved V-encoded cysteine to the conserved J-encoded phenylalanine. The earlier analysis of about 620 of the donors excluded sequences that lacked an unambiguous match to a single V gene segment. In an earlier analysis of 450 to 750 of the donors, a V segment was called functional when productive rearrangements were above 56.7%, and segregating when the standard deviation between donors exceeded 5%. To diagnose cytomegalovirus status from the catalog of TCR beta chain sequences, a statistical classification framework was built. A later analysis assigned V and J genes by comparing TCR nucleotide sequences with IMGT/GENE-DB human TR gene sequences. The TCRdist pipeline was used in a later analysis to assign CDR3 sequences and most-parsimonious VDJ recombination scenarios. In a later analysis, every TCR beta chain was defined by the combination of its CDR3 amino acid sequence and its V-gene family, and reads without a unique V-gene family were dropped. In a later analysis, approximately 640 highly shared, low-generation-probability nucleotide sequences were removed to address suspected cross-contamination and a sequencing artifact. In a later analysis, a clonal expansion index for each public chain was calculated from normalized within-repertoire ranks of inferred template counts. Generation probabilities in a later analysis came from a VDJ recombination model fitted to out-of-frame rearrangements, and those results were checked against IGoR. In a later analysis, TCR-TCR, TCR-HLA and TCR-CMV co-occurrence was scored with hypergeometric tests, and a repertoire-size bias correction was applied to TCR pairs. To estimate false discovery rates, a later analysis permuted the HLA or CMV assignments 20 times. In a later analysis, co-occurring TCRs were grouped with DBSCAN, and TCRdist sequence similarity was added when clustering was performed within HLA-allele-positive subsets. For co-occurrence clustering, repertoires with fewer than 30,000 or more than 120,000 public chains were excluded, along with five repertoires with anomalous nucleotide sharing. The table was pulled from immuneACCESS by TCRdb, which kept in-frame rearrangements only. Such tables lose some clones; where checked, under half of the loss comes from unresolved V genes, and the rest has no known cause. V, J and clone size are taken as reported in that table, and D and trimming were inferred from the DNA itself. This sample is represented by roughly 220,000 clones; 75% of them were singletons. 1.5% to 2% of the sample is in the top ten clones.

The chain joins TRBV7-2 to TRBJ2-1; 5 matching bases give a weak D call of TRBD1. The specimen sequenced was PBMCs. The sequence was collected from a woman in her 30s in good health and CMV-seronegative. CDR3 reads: CASSLGGGDYNEQFF. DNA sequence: TGTGCCAGCAGCTTAGGGGGCGGAGACTACAATGAGCAGTTCTTC.